A single sample is the source of the 21 T cell receptor beta chains below, sequenced in a study of Graves' ophthalmopathy and Graves' hyperthyroidism. From RNA, the CDR3 regions of TCR beta chains were amplified and sequenced. First-round RT-PCR used HTBI primers; second-round multiplex PCR followed. TCRdb fed the multiplex PCR reads into MiXCR, producing one record per CDR3 protein. The sample yields some 360,000 distinct CDR3 sequences, about 17% seen once. Sequenced material: peripheral blood. The receptors come from an adult woman with stable Graves' hyperthyroidism.

This clonotype has ten or more counts. The chain recombines TRBV11-2 with TRBJ2-5; tentatively, D is TRBD2 (6 bases). The CDR3 extends over 17 amino acids. Trimming removed 2 bases at V and 0 bases at J, with 16 bases between. Germline V lookup: CDR1 SGHAT, CDR2 FQNNGV. The CDR3 sequence: CASSLSFVGGYQETQYF. For the CDR3, the DNA is TGTGCCAGCAGCTTAAGTTTCGTGGGGGGATACCAAGAGACCCAGTACTTC.

This clonotype was seen ten or more times. CDR3: CATSGGLGEQYF. The DNA of the CDR3 is TGTGCCACCAGTGGAGGGCTTGGTGAGCAGTACTTC. The chain employs TRBV24-1 and TRBJ2-7, with D perhaps matching TRBD2 (5 bases). The CDR3 sequence is 12 residues long. The V gene's germline CDR1 is KGHDR and CDR2 SFDVKD. V lost 5 bases to trimming and J lost 7 bases, with 11 bases between them.

Ten or more counts support this clonotype. At one end the junction does not follow the germline gene, possibly because of a read error. The chain is built from TRBV20-1 and TRBJ2-4, with unresolved D. This CDR3 comprises 14 residues. Looked up from germline, CDR1 is DFQATT and CDR2 is SNEGSKA (reference sequence). The CDR3 reads CSARVFRDGGIKYF. In nucleotides, the CDR3 is TGCAGTGCTAGAGTGTTTAGGGATGGCGGCATTAAGTACTTC.

The chain is built from TRBV5-1 and TRBJ2-5, with a possible D match to TRBD1 (6 bases). CDR3 length: 16 amino acids. V lost 0 bases and J lost 5, with 17 bases in between. Germline V gives CDR1 SGHRS, CDR2 YFSETQ. CDR3 sequence reads: CASSLDQGLPQETQYF. CDR3 DNA: TGCGCCAGCAGCTTGGACCAGGGGCTACCCCAGGAGACCCAGTACTTC.

The table lists this clonotype with many counts. V and J are TRBV28 and TRBJ1-1; TRBD1 matches at 7 bases. The junction had 12 bases not matched to a gene; V was cut back by 7 bases and J by 1 base. Per the germline V gene, CDR1 is MDHEN and CDR2 is SYDVKM. The CDR3 loop spans 16 amino acids. The DNA of the CDR3 is TGTGCCAGCAAACCGAGGGGGCAGGCCCGGAACACTGAAGCTTTCTTT. This translates into CASKPRGQARNTEAFF.

The rearrangement uses TRBV18 and TRBJ1-1; 9 nucleotides match TRBD1. Germline V lookup: CDR1 KGHSH, CDR2 LQKENI. This CDR3 comprises 14 residues. The J segment lost 4 bases and the V segment lost 4 bases, leaving 4 bases of the junction unmatched. The CDR3 here is CASSQDRGRTEAFF. CDR3 bases: TGTGCCAGCTCACAGGACAGGGGACGCACTGAAGCTTTCTTT. Combining the CDR3 with reference TRBV18 and TRBJ1-1 gives the whole variable domain NAGVMQNPRHLVRRRGQEARLRCSPMKGHSHVYWYRQLPEEGLKFMVYLQKENIIDESGMPKERFSAEFPKEGPSILRIQQVVRGDSAAYFCASSQDRGRTEAFFGQGTRLTVV.

This clonotype was observed at least ten times. This chain joins TRBV7-2 and TRBJ1-1; no clear D. Trimming removed 6 bases at V and 0 bases at J, with 11 bases between. The CDR3 has 14 amino acids. Looked up from germline, CDR1 is SGHTA and CDR2 is FQGNSA. The CDR3 sequence is CASSQDGLNTEAFF. The DNA for the CDR3 is TGTGCCAGCAGTCAGGACGGGCTGAACACTGAAGCTTTCTTT.

This clonotype came up many times. The chain recombines TRBV9 with TRBJ2-7; D ambiguous. Deletions cut 0 bases from V and 2 bases from J, with 12 bases between. Germline values: CDR1 SGDLS, CDR2 YYNGEE. The CDR3 covers 15 residues. As DNA, the CDR3 is TGTGCCAGCAGCGTAGCCCCCGGCTATCCCTACGAGCAGTACTTC. Amino acids: CASSVAPGYPYEQYF.

This clonotype was recorded many times. V usage is TRBV7-2 and J usage is TRBJ2-5; 9 positions match TRBD2. The V gene's germline CDR1 is SGHTA and CDR2 FQGNSA. This CDR3 comprises 17 residues. V lost 4 bases and J lost 4; bases outside the gene matches: 13. The CDR3 reads CASSSGASSGIGETQYF. The CDR3 DNA follows: TGTGCCAGCAGCTCCGGCGCCTCTAGCGGGATTGGAGAGACCCAGTACTTC.

V gene TRBV28 combines with J gene TRBJ2-7; the D is unclear. With 5 bases removed from V and 3 bases from J, the gap between germline ends came to 14 bases. The CDR3 totals 14 residues. Germline assignment: CDR1 MDHEN and CDR2 SYDVKM. The CDR3 region has the DNA TGTGCCAGCAGTCCCCATAACACCCTCTACGAGCAGTACTTC. Translated, it gives CASSPHNTLYEQYF.

This clonotype was observed many times. The chain carries TRBV6-1 and TRBJ1-3; D uncertain. V lost 7 bases and J lost 0, with 10 bases in between. CDR1 and CDR2 (germline): MNHNS, SASEGT. The CDR3 has 14 residues. The CDR3 coding sequence is TGTGCCAGCACCGACCTGGACTCTGGAAACACCATATATTTT. Translated, it gives CASTDLDSGNTIYF.

This clonotype was detected ten times or more. The V call is TRBV6-2 or TRBV6-3, the J call TRBJ2-5; tentatively, D is TRBD1 (6 bases). V lost 5 bases to trimming and J lost 5 bases, with 18 bases between them. CDR3 size: 15 residues. Germline V CDR1 and CDR2: MNHEY, SVGEGT. The CDR3 DNA reads as TGTGCCAGCAGTAAGGCAACAGGGTCGGCGGAGACCCAGTACTTC. This translates into CASSKATGSAETQYF.

This clonotype was observed at least ten times. The V gene is TRBV7-2, the J gene TRBJ2-4, with 10 bases aligning to TRBD2. V was pared by 1 base and J by 2 bases, with 5 bases of the junction left unmatched. CDR3 length equals 17 residues. Per germline, CDR1 SGHTA and CDR2 FQGNSA. This CDR3 is CASSLGISGRSKNIQYF. The CDR3 DNA is TGTGCCAGCAGCTTAGGAATTAGCGGGAGGTCCAAAAACATTCAGTACTTC.

For this clonotype: A clone one base away is much larger, so this may be a read error. V is TRBV11-2 and J is TRBJ2-2; 7 positions match TRBD1. This CDR3 comprises 11 residues. Trimming cost V 8 bases and J 6 bases; bases outside gene matches: 0. The V gene's germline CDR1 is SGHAT and CDR2 FQNNGV. The CDR3 is CASQGAGELFF. The CDR3 DNA is TGTGCCAGCCAGGGGGCCGGGGAGCTGTTTTTT.

This clonotype was counted at least ten times. J is TRBJ2-7 and V is TRBV6-2 or TRBV6-3, with 9 bases identical to TRBD2. Unmatched junction bases numbered 8, after V lost 2 bases and J lost 3 bases. Germline V gene data show CDR1 as MNHEY and CDR2 as SVGEGT. The CDR3 is 16 residues long. The CDR3 region has the DNA TGTGCCAGCAGTTACCCCCTTTATAGCGGGAGCTACGAGCAGTACTTC. As protein: CASSYPLYSGSYEQYF.

A word on this clonotype: A much more abundant neighbour one base away suggests this may be a read error. V and J are TRBV5-4 and TRBJ2-7, with TRBD1 as a possible D gene (7 bases). CDR3 length: 15 residues. V was pared by 6 bases and J by 2 bases, with 18 bases between. From germline, CDR1 is SGHNT and CDR2 YYREEE (reference sequence). For the CDR3, the DNA is TGTGCCAGCACATCAGGGGGAGGTTCGGCCTACGAGCAGTACTTC. It yields the protein CASTSGGGSAYEQYF.

This clonotype was counted at least ten times. V is TRBV2 and J is TRBJ1-1; possible D gene TRBD1, 5 bases. This CDR3 contains 14 residues. Trimming left V 6 bases short and J 3 bases short, with 14 bases between. In germline, CDR1 is SNHLY, CDR2 FYNNEI. CDR3 DNA sequence: TGTGCCAGCAGAGGTCAGGGCCTGGACACTGAAGCTTTCTTT. Translating gives CASRGQGLDTEAFF.

In its sample, this clonotype was seen many times. The chain has TRBV12-3 or TRBV12-4 and TRBJ2-7, with D possibly TRBD1 on 5 matching bases. V was cut by 6 bases and J by 4 bases, with 13 bases left in between. This CDR3 comprises 13 residues. In nucleotides, the CDR3 is TGTGCCAGCAGCTCCTCGGACATTTACGAGCAGTACTTC. Its protein is CASSSSDIYEQYF.

In this sample, this clonotype turned up many times. The chain is built from TRBV28 and TRBJ2-5, with 9 bases matching TRBD1. The CDR3 runs to 15 residues. CDR1 MDHEN and CDR2 SYDVKM come from the germline V gene. The trim removed 6 bases at V and 7 bases at J, leaving 12 bases unmatched. The CDR3 nucleotides read TGTGCCAGCAGCGAACCGGGACAGGGCTCGGGGACCCAGTACTTC. This encodes CASSEPGQGSGTQYF.

V usage is TRBV6-1 and J usage is TRBJ1-5, with 7 positions matching TRBD1. Germline V gene lookup returns CDR1 MNHNS and CDR2 SASEGT. The CDR3 runs 13 residues. V was pared by 6 bases and J by 3 bases, with 2 bases of the junction left unmatched. The CDR3 DNA sequence: TGTGCCAGCAGACAGGGGTACAATCAGCCCCAGCATTTT. Encoded protein: CASRQGYNQPQHF.

This clonotype came up many times. V gene TRBV10-3 combines with J gene TRBJ1-1; no clear D. Trimming left V 4 bases short and J 0 bases short, with 12 bases between. CDR3 size: 15 residues. Germline V gives CDR1 ENHRY, CDR2 SYGVKD. CDR3 protein: CAISVGSGVNTEAFF. As DNA, the CDR3 is TGTGCCATCAGTGTCGGGAGCGGGGTGAACACTGAAGCTTTCTTT.